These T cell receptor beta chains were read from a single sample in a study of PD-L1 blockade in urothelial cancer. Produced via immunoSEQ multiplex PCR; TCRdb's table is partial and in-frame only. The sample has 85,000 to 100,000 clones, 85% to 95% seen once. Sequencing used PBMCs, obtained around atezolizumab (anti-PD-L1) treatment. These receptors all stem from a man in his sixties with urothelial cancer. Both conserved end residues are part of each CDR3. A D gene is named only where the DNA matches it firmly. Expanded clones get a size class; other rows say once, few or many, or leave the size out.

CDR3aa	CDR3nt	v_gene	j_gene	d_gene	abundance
CAWSVQTNYGYTF	TGTGCCTGGAGTGTACAAACAAACTATGGCTACACCTTC	TRBV30	TRBJ1-2	.	few
CASSLRTTGELFF	TGTGCCAGCAGCTTGAGGACTACCGGGGAGCTGTTTTTT	TRBV7-2	TRBJ2-2	.	.
CASSSRTELNTEAFF	TGTGCCAGCAGCTCCCGGACAGAATTGAACACTGAAGCTTTCTTT	TRBV5-6	TRBJ1-1	.	.
CASTERCEAFF	TGTGCCAGCACTGAGAGGTGTGAAGCTTTCTTT	TRBV9	TRBJ1-1	.	.
CASSVEPGNNEQFF	TGTGCCAGCAGCGTAGAGCCAGGGAACAATGAGCAGTTCTTC	TRBV9	TRBJ2-1	.	.
CASSQEPPGQGSYEQYF	TGCGCCAGCAGCCAAGAACCCCCGGGACAGGGATCCTACGAGCAGTACTTC	TRBV4-3	TRBJ2-7	TRBD1	.
CASSLYPRLADNYNEQFF	TGTGCCAGCAGCTTATACCCCCGACTAGCGGACAACTACAATGAGCAGTTCTTC	TRBV7-3	TRBJ2-1	TRBD2	.
CAISDRTDGNTIYF	TGTGCCATCAGCGACAGAACGGACGGAAACACCATATATTTT	TRBV10-3	TRBJ1-3	.	.
CASSQLTGTNEKLFF	TGCGCCAGCAGCCAGCTGACAGGGACTAATGAAAAACTGTTTTTT	TRBV4-1	TRBJ1-4	TRBD1	.
CASRTGPYGYTF	TGTGCCTCTAGGACAGGGCCATATGGCTACACCTTC	TRBV30	TRBJ1-2	TRBD1	.
CASSPLGGQAFFDEQYF	TGTGCCAGCAGCCCCCTCGGGGGGCAGGCGTTTTTCGACGAGCAGTACTTC	TRBV7-2	TRBJ2-7	.	.
CASKSGVPGVTQYF	TGCGCCAGCAAAAGTGGAGTCCCCGGGGTTACGCAGTATTTT	TRBV10-2	TRBJ2-3	.	.
CASSPSTGNNEQFF	TGTGCCAGCTCACCAAGTACAGGGAACAATGAGCAGTTCTTC	TRBV18	TRBJ2-1	.	.
CASSLTSGVGTDTQYF	TGCGCCAGCAGCTTGACCTCAGGGGTGGGCACAGATACGCAGTATTTT	TRBV5-1	TRBJ2-3	.	.
CASSKHRGAPHPPDTQYF	TGTGCCAGCAGCAAACACAGGGGAGCCCCACATCCTCCAGATACGCAGTATTTT	TRBV21-1	TRBJ2-3	.	.
CASRPTGGGQPQHF	TGTGCCAGCAGACCAACAGGGGGCGGGCAGCCCCAGCATTTT	TRBV6-5	TRBJ1-5	TRBD1	once
CASSEPGTGYEQYF	TGTGCCAGCAGTGAACCAGGGACTGGCTACGAGCAGTACTTC	TRBV25-1	TRBJ2-7	.	.
CASSENINYGYTF	TGTGCCAGCAGTGAAAACATCAACTATGGCTACACCTTC	TRBV2	TRBJ1-2	.	.
CASSPRGGERAYEQYF	TGTGCCAGCAGCCCGCGTGGGGGGGAGAGGGCCTACGAGCAGTACTTC	TRBV11-2	TRBJ2-7	TRBD2	.
CASSPDPGQGGSYEQYF	TGTGCCAGCAGCCCCGACCCGGGACAGGGAGGATCCTACGAGCAGTACTTC	TRBV5-4	TRBJ2-7	TRBD1	.
CAWSGGADEQYF	TGTGCCTGGAGCGGGGGGGCCGACGAGCAGTACTTC	TRBV30	TRBJ2-7	TRBD2	.
CASSFQQSSYEQYF	TGTGCCAGCAGCTTTCAACAGAGCTCCTACGAGCAGTACTTC	TRBV5-6	TRBJ2-7	.	many
CASRAANYGYTF	TGCGCCAGCAGGGCAGCTAACTATGGCTACACCTTC	TRBV5-1	TRBJ1-2	.	.
CASSDREKNTGELFF	TGTGCCAGCAGCGACCGAGAAAAGAACACCGGGGAGCTGTTTTTT	TRBV9	TRBJ2-2	.	few
CASSSPEGTETYEQYF	TGTGCCAGCAGCTCACCGGAGGGAACAGAAACCTACGAGCAGTACTTC	TRBV5-5	TRBJ2-7	.	.
CASSQASSGGAPEQFF	TGCGCCAGCAGCCAAGCGTCTAGCGGGGGGGCCCCTGAGCAGTTCTTC	TRBV4-3	TRBJ2-1	TRBD2	.
CSAALLGRSYEQYF	TGCAGCGCTGCATTACTAGGACGCTCCTACGAGCAGTACTTC	TRBV29-1	TRBJ2-7	.	.
CASSISSGRLGNEQFF	TGCGCCAGCAGCATTTCTAGCGGGAGATTAGGCAATGAGCAGTTCTTC	TRBV5-1	TRBJ2-1	TRBD2	.
CASSRAGTAIPEQYF	TGTGCCAGCAGTCGAGCCGGGACAGCTATCCCCGAGCAGTACTTC	TRBV28	TRBJ2-7	TRBD1	.
CASSSDRNTGELFF	TGTGCCAGTAGTAGCGACAGAAACACCGGGGAGCTGTTTTTT	TRBV19	TRBJ2-2	.	.
CAAKGPWTYNEQFF	TGTGCCGCTAAGGGGCCCTGGACCTACAATGAGCAGTTCTTC	TRBV6-5	TRBJ2-1	.	.
CASSIGLAGRTDTQYF	TGCGCCAGCAGCATAGGACTAGCGGGACGCACAGATACGCAGTATTTT	TRBV5-1	TRBJ2-3	TRBD2	.
CARTKTGTGVPDEQFF	TGCGCCAGGACTAAAACCGGGACAGGGGTTCCCGATGAGCAGTTCTTC	TRBV10-1	TRBJ2-1	TRBD1	few
CASSDGGSDQETQYF	TGTGCCAGCAGTGACGGTGGTTCTGACCAAGAGACCCAGTACTTC	TRBV2	TRBJ2-5	.	.
CASSLGQNYGYTF	TGTGCCAGCAGCTTAGGACAGAACTATGGCTACACCTTC	TRBV28	TRBJ1-2	.	.
CASSPRTGGAIVEKLFF	TGTGCCAGCAGTCCTCGGACAGGGGGCGCAATTGTGGAAAAACTGTTTTTT	TRBV28	TRBJ1-4	TRBD1	.
CASSLEQGPYGYTF	TGTGCCAGCAGCTTAGAGCAGGGTCCCTATGGCTACACCTTC	TRBV11-2	TRBJ1-2	.	.
CASSSHLGSGTGPYEQYF	TGTGCCAGCAGTTCTCACCTAGGATCCGGGACAGGGCCCTACGAGCAGTACTTC	TRBV27	TRBJ2-7	TRBD1	.
CASKRGTGENEQFF	TGCGCCAGCAAACGAGGGACAGGGGAAAATGAGCAGTTCTTC	TRBV5-1	TRBJ2-1	TRBD1	.
CASSATGSTEQFF	TGTGCCAGCAGTGCTACAGGGTCCACTGAGCAGTTCTTC	TRBV6-1	TRBJ2-1	.	.
CASSQGPTGKETQYF	TGCGCCAGCAGCCAAGGCCCAACAGGGAAAGAGACCCAGTACTTC	TRBV4-1	TRBJ2-5	.	.
CASSQDRGAGLYNEQFF	TGCGCCAGCAGCCAAGATCGGGGAGCGGGGCTTTACAATGAGCAGTTCTTC	TRBV4-3	TRBJ2-1	TRBD2	.
CASSLGSGPNTGELFF	TGCGCCAGCAGCTTGGGTTCAGGGCCTAACACCGGGGAGCTGTTTTTT	TRBV5-1	TRBJ2-2	.	.
CASSLTGGRDEQFF	TGCGCCAGCAGCTTGACAGGGGGCCGCGATGAGCAGTTCTTC	TRBV5-1	TRBJ2-1	TRBD1	once